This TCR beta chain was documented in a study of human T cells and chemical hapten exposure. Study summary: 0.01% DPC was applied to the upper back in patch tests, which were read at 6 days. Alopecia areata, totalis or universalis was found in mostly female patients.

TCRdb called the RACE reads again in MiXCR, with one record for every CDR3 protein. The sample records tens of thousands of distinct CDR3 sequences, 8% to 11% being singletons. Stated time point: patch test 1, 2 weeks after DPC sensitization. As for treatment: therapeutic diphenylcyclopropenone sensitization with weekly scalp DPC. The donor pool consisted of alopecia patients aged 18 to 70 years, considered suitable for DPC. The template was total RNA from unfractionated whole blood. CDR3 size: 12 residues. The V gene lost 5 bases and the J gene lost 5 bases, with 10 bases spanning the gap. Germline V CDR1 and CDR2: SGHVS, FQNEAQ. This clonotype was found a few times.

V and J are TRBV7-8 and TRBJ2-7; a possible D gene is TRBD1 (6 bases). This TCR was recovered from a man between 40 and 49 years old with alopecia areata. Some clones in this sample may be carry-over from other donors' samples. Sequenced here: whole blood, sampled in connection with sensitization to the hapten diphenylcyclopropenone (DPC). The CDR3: CASSTAGDEQYF. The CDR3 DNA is TGTGCCAGCAGCACAGCAGGGGACGAGCAGTACTTC.